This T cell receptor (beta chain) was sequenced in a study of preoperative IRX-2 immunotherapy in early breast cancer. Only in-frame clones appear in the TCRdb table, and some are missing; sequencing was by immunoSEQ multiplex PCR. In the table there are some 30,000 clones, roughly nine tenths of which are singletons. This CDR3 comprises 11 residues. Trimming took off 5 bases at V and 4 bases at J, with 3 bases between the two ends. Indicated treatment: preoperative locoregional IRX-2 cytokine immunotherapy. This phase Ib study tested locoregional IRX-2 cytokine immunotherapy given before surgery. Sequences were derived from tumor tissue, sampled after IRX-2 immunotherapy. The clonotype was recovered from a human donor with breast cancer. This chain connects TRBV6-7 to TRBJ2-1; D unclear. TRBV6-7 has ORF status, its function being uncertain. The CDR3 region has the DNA TGTGCCAGCAGTCGATACAATGAGCAGTTCTTC. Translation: CASSRYNEQFF.